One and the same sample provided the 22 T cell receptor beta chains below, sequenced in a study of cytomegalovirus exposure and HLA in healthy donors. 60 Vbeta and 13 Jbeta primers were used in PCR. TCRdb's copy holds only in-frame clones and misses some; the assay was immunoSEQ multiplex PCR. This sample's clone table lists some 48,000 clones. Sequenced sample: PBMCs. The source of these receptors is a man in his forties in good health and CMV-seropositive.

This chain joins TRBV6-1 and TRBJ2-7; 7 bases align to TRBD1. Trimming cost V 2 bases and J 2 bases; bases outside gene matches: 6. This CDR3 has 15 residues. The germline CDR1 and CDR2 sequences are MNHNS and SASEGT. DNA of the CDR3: TGTGCCAGCAGTGAATTAGGGACAGTCGCCTACGAGCAGTACTTC. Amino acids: CASSELGTVAYEQYF.

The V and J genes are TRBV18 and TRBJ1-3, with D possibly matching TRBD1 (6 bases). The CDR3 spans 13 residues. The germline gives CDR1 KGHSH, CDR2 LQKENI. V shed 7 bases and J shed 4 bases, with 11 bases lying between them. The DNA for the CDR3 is TGTGCCAGCTTTCCTGGACAGGGAAACACCATATATTTT. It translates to CASFPGQGNTIYF.

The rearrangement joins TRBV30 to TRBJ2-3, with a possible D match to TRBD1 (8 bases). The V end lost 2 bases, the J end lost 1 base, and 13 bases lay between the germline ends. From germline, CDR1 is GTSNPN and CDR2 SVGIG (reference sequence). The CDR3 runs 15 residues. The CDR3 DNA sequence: TGTGCCTGGAGTCAGGGGGCGGGAGGCACAGATACGCAGTATTTT. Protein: CAWSQGAGGTDTQYF. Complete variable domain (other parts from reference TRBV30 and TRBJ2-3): SQTIHQWPATLVQPVGSPLSLECTVEGTSNPNLYWYRQAAGRGLQLLFYSVGIGQISSEVPQNLSASRPQDRQFILSSKKLLLSDSGFYLCAWSQGAGGTDTQYFGPGTRLTVL.

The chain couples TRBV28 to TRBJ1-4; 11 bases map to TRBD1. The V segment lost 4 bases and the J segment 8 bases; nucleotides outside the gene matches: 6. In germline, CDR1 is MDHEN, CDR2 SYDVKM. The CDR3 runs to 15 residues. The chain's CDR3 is CASSSLGQGEEKLFF. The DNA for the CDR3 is TGTGCCAGCAGTTCTCTGGGACAGGGGGAAGAAAAACTGTTTTTT.

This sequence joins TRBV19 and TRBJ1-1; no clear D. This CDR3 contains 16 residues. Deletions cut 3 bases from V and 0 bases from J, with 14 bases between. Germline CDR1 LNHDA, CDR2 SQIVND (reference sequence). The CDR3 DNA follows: TGTGCCAGTAGTATGGGTGGCAACGGGATGAACACTGAAGCTTTCTTT. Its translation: CASSMGGNGMNTEAFF.

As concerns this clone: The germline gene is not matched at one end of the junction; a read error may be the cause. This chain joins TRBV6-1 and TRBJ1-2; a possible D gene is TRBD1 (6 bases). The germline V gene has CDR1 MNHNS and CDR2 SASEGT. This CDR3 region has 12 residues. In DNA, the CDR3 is TGTGCCAGTGCGGACAGCATCTATGGCTACTCCTTC. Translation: CASADSIYGYSF.

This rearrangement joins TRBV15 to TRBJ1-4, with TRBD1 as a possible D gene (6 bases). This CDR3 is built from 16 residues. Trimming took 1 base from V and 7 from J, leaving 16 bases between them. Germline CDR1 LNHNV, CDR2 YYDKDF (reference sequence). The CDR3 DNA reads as TGTGCCACCAGCAGAGTATCAGGGGATACTGCTGAAAAACTGTTTTTT. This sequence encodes CATSRVSGDTAEKLFF.

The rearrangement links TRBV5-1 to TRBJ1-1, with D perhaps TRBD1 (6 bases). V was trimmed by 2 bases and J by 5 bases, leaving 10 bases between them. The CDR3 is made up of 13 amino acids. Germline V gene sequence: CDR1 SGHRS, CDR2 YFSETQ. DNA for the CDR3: TGCGCCAGCAGCTTAAACCAGGGGACTGAAGCTTTCTTT. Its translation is CASSLNQGTEAFF. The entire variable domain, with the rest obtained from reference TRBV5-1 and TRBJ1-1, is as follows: KAGVTQTPRYLIKTRGQQVTLSCSPISGHRSVSWYQQTPGQGLQFLFEYFSETQRNKGNFPGRFSGRQFSNSRSEMNVSTLELGDSALYLCASSLNQGTEAFFGQGTRLTVV.

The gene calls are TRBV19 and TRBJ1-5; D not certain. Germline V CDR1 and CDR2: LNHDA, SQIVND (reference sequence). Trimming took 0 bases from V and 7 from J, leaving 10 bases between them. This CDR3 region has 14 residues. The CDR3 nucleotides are TGTGCCAGTAGTATAGACAGACGGGAACAGCCCCAGCATTTT. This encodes CASSIDRREQPQHF.

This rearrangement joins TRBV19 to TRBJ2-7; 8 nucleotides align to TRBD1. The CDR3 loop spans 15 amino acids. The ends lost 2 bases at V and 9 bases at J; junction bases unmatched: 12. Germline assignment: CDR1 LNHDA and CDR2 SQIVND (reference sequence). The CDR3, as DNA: TGTGCCAGTAGTATAAGGAGACAGGGGCCACGGGCGCAGTACTTC. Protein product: CASSIRRQGPRAQYF.

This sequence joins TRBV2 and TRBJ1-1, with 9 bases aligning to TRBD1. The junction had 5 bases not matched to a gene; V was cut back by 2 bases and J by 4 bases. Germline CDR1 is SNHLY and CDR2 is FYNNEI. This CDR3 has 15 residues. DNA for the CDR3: TGTGCCAGCAGTGAACAGGCGGGACAGGGCACTGAAGCTTTCTTT. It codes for CASSEQAGQGTEAFF.

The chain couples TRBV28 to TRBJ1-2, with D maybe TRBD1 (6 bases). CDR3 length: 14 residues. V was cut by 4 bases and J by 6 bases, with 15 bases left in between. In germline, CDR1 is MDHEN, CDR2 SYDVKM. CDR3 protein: CASSSTGSGDGYTF. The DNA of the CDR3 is TGTGCCAGCAGTTCCACCGGATCAGGGGATGGCTACACCTTC.

CDR3 region: CAWTRQTGQPQHF. In DNA form, the CDR3 reads TGTGCCTGGACCCGACAAACTGGTCAGCCCCAGCATTTT. The chain is built from TRBV30 and TRBJ1-5, with no clear D. The V end lost 4 bases, the J end lost 6 bases, and 13 bases lay between the germline ends. This CDR3 contains 13 residues. The germline V gene has CDR1 GTSNPN and CDR2 SVGIG (reference sequence). Using reference TRBV30 and TRBJ1-5 for the parts outside the CDR3, the full variable domain is SQTIHQWPATLVQPVGSPLSLECTVEGTSNPNLYWYRQAAGRGLQLLFYSVGIGQISSEVPQNLSASRPQDRQFILSSKKLLLSDSGFYLCAWTRQTGQPQHFGDGTRLSIL.

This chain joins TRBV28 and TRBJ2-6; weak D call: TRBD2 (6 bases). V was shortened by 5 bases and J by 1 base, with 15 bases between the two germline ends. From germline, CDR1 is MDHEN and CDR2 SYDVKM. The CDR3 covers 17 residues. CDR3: CASSGSRTISGANVLTF. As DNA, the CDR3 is TGTGCCAGCAGTGGGTCGAGGACTATATCTGGGGCCAACGTCCTGACTTTC.

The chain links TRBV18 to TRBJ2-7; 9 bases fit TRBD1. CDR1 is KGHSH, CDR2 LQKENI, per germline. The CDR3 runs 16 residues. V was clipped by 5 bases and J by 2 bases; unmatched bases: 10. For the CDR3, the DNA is TGTGCCAGCTCATCGGACAGGGGCCTTAGGCCCTACGAGCAGTACTTC. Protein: CASSSDRGLRPYEQYF.

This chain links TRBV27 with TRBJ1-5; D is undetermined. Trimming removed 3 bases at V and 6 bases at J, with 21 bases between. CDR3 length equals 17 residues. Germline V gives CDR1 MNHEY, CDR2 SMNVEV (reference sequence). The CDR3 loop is CASSFRGSLFLGQPQHF. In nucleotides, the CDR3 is TGTGCCAGCAGTTTTCGAGGTTCCCTCTTCCTAGGTCAGCCCCAGCATTTT.

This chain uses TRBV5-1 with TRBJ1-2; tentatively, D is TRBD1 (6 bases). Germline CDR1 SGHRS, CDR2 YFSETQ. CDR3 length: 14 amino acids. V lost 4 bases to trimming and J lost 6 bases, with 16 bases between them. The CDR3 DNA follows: TGCGCCAGCAGCCCGATGCAGGGGCGGGATGGCTACACCTTC. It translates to CASSPMQGRDGYTF.

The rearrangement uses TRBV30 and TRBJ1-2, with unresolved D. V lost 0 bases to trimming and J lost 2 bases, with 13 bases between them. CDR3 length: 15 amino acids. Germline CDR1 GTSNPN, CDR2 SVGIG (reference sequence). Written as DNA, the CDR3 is TGTGCCTGGAGTGTACAACTAGGAGGAAACTATGGCTACACCTTC. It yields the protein CAWSVQLGGNYGYTF. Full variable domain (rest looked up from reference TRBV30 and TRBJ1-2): SQTIHQWPATLVQPVGSPLSLECTVEGTSNPNLYWYRQAAGRGLQLLFYSVGIGQISSEVPQNLSASRPQDRQFILSSKKLLLSDSGFYLCAWSVQLGGNYGYTFGSGTRLTVV.

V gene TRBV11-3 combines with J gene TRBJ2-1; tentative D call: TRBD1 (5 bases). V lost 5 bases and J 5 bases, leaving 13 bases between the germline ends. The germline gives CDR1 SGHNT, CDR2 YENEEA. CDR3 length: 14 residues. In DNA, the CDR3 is TGTGCCAGCAGCCCAGATGCCAGGGACAATGAGCAGTTCTTC. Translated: CASSPDARDNEQFF.

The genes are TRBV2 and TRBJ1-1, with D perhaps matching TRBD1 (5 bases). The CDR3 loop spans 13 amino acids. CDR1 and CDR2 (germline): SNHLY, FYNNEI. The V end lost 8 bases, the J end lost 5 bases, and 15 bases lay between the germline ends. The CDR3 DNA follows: TGTGCCAGCCGCGGGGGGGAAGGAACTGAAGCTTTCTTT. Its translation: CASRGGEGTEAFF.

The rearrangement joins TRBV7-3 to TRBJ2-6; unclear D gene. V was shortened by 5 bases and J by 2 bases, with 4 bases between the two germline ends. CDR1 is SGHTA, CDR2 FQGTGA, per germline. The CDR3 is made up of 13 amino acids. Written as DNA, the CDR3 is TGTGCCAGCAGCCCCACTGGGGCCAACGTCCTGACTTTC. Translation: CASSPTGANVLTF.

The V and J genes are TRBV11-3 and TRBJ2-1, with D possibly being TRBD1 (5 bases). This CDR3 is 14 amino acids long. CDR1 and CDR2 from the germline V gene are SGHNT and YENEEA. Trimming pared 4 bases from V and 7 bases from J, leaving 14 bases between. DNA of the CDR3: TGTGCCAGCAGCTCAGGGCGTTGGGCTAATGAGCAGTTCTTC. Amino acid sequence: CASSSGRWANEQFF.